This TCR beta chain was recovered during a study of CD8 T cells in ankylosing spondylitis. TCRdb re-derived calls from the 5' RACE reads in MiXCR, one entry per CDR3 protein. Seen here are hundreds of thousands of distinct CDR3 sequences, around 8% observed once, and the top ten hold around 5.1%. The CDR3 extends over 15 amino acids. V shed 5 bases, J shed 6 bases, and the junction held 8 bases outside the gene matches. CDR1 is MGHRA, CDR2 YSYEKL, per germline. Ten or more counts support this clonotype. The sequence was collected from a female donor with ankylosing spondylitis or in good health (not recorded which). The chain combines TRBV4-1 with TRBJ2-1, with 9 bases fitting TRBD1. What was sequenced was blood, either unsorted or a sorted T cell fraction (not recorded which). This CDR3 reads CASSYRGTGINEQFF. In DNA form, the CDR3 reads TGCGCCAGCAGCTACCGCGGGACAGGGATCAATGAGCAGTTCTTC.